Included here is one T cell receptor (beta chain) sequence, with context. It may be a read error: a sequence one base away is much more abundant. This sample was included in a study of blood T cells in healthy people across ages. Using a J-beta primer mix together with a sample-barcoded 5' primer, a second PCR was run for roughly 6 to 11 cycles. TCRdb itself ran the 5' RACE reads through MiXCR, one entry per CDR3 protein. Among 1.4 million to 1.5 million distinct CDR3 sequences listed, roughly 40% were seen once. The sample taken for sequencing was blood. This clonotype was sampled from a woman between 18 and 29 years old in good health.

The CDR3 loop reads CASSWNRANTGELFF. The CDR3 nucleotides are TGTGCCAGCAGCTGGAACAGGGCGAACACCGGGGAGCTGTTTTTT. This chain links TRBV5-5 with TRBJ2-2; perhaps TRBD1 as D (6 bases). Looked up from germline, CDR1 is SGHKS and CDR2 is YYEKEE (reference sequence). V was pared by 3 bases and J by 0 bases, with 9 bases between. The CDR3 covers 15 residues.